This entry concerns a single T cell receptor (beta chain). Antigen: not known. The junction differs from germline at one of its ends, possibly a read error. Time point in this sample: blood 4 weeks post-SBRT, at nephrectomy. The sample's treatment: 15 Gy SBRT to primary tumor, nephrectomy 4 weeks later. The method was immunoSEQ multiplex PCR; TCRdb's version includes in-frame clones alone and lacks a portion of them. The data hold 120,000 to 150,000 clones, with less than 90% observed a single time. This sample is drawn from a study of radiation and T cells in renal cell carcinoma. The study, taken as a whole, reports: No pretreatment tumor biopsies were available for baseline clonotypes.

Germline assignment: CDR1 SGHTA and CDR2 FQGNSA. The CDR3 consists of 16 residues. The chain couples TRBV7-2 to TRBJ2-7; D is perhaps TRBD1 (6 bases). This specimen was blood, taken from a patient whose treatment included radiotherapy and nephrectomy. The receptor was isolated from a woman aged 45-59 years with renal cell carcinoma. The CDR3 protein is CASSLGGDKAWGEQYF. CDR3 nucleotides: TGTGCCAGCAGTTTAGGGGGTGACAAGGCCTGGGGCGAGCAGTACTTC.